A selection of T cell receptor beta chains follows, all from one sample in a study of control samples from healthy donors and cancer patients. The assay was immunoSEQ multiplex PCR, and TCRdb's table has in-frame clones only and misses some. The sample shows tens of thousands of clones, 91% of them seen only once. The material sequenced was PBMCs. These receptor sequences come from a man aged 25-40 years with colorectal cancer. Each CDR3 is given with its conserved first and last residue. Fields, in order: CDR3 length, V gene, clone size, CDR3 protein. The size field is filled for only some rows; it gives once, few, many or a size class.

cdr3_length: 15; v_call: TRBV2; clone_size: NA; cdr3_aa: CASSEVGYSNQPQHF
cdr3_length: 13; v_call: TRBV24-1; clone_size: NA; cdr3_aa: CATSAPLGGDYTF
cdr3_length: 16; v_call: TRBV5-4; clone_size: NA; cdr3_aa: CASSLETGVGTDTQYF
cdr3_length: 14; v_call: TRBV19; clone_size: NA; cdr3_aa: CASSAGGGASPLHF
cdr3_length: 17; v_call: TRBV19; clone_size: NA; cdr3_aa: CASSMWGRNSVKNIQYF
cdr3_length: 20; v_call: TRBV2; clone_size: NA; cdr3_aa: CASSDRGTGGLRSGANVLTF
cdr3_length: 15; v_call: TRBV7-2; clone_size: NA; cdr3_aa: CASSREGHLPYEQYF
cdr3_length: 17; v_call: TRBV7-8; clone_size: NA; cdr3_aa: CASSLGTLQGVNYGYTF
cdr3_length: 13; v_call: TRBV6-6; clone_size: NA; cdr3_aa: CASSSRTGLEQYF
cdr3_length: 12; v_call: TRBV4-1; clone_size: once; cdr3_aa: CASSQVGTEAFF
cdr3_length: 17; v_call: TRBV4-1; clone_size: few; cdr3_aa: CASSQVPGTSGQETQYF
cdr3_length: 13; v_call: TRBV7-9; clone_size: NA; cdr3_aa: CASSWGRDEKLFF
cdr3_length: 13; v_call: TRBV5-4; clone_size: NA; cdr3_aa: CASSLAGLDGYTF
cdr3_length: 14; v_call: TRBV6-5; clone_size: NA; cdr3_aa: CASRIQRGRKTQYF
cdr3_length: 16; v_call: TRBV5-1; clone_size: once; cdr3_aa: CASSLEGTASTDTQYF
cdr3_length: 15; v_call: TRBV5-1; clone_size: NA; cdr3_aa: CASSLTFWGQETQYF
cdr3_length: 17; v_call: TRBV7-9; clone_size: NA; cdr3_aa: CASKRDGGATFTDTQYF
cdr3_length: 12; v_call: TRBV11-2; clone_size: NA; cdr3_aa: CASSQVVYEQYF
cdr3_length: 13; v_call: TRBV5-1; clone_size: NA; cdr3_aa: CASSGGTALEAFF
cdr3_length: 14; v_call: TRBV4-3; clone_size: NA; cdr3_aa: CASSHGTGVGELFF
cdr3_length: 14; v_call: TRBV24-1; clone_size: NA; cdr3_aa: CATSDLGTDNEQFF
cdr3_length: 17; v_call: TRBV10-2; clone_size: NA; cdr3_aa: CASRQGQQYTYNSPLHF
cdr3_length: 13; v_call: TRBV11-2; clone_size: NA; cdr3_aa: CASSRKQVYEQYF
cdr3_length: 13; v_call: TRBV19; clone_size: NA; cdr3_aa: CASSITSGDTIYF
cdr3_length: 14; v_call: TRBV4-1; clone_size: NA; cdr3_aa: CASSQVPGSYGYTF
cdr3_length: 16; v_call: TRBV6-1; clone_size: NA; cdr3_aa: CASSEGRGRPGEKLFF
cdr3_length: 15; v_call: TRBV4-3; clone_size: NA; cdr3_aa: CASSQLTGGDYGYTF
cdr3_length: 14; v_call: TRBV19; clone_size: NA; cdr3_aa: CASSIATGAATQYF
cdr3_length: 15; v_call: TRBV6-5; clone_size: NA; cdr3_aa: CASSPLNTNTDTQYF
cdr3_length: 14; v_call: TRBV27; clone_size: NA; cdr3_aa: CASSQRERNTEAFF
cdr3_length: 14; v_call: TRBV5-1; clone_size: NA; cdr3_aa: CASSPDRGNTEAFF
cdr3_length: 13; v_call: TRBV7-9; clone_size: NA; cdr3_aa: CASSPEFGSIQYF
cdr3_length: 12; v_call: TRBV12-3/TRBV12-4; clone_size: NA; cdr3_aa: CASSLGTGPQHF
cdr3_length: 13; v_call: TRBV6-6; clone_size: few; cdr3_aa: CASSQSDRSEAFF
cdr3_length: 15; v_call: TRBV9; clone_size: NA; cdr3_aa: CASSVATHSTDTQYF
cdr3_length: 14; v_call: TRBV2; clone_size: NA; cdr3_aa: CASSGGEVNTEAFF
cdr3_length: 14; v_call: TRBV5-6; clone_size: NA; cdr3_aa: CASRNRDRFNEQYF
cdr3_length: 14; v_call: TRBV27; clone_size: NA; cdr3_aa: CASSFVQGSGELFF
cdr3_length: 16; v_call: TRBV6-2/TRBV6-3; clone_size: NA; cdr3_aa: CASSYSTSTLNQPQHF
cdr3_length: 13; v_call: TRBV27; clone_size: NA; cdr3_aa: CASNSGSGVEQFF
cdr3_length: 15; v_call: TRBV5-4; clone_size: NA; cdr3_aa: CASSLRGGRGDTQYF
cdr3_length: 17; v_call: TRBV4-1; clone_size: NA; cdr3_aa: CASSLLTGTSGISEQFF
cdr3_length: 15; v_call: TRBV6-2/TRBV6-3; clone_size: NA; cdr3_aa: CASSPTARRYQPQHF
cdr3_length: 17; v_call: TRBV3-1/TRBV3-2; clone_size: NA; cdr3_aa: CASSQENWGGRYNEQFF
cdr3_length: 12; v_call: TRBV6-5; clone_size: NA; cdr3_aa: CASSPGQVGYTF